Below are 14 T cell receptor beta chains sequenced from a single sample in a study of T cells after somatic rescue of genetic block. The repertoire was sequenced with immunoSEQ multiplex PCR; TCRdb's copy has only in-frame clones and lacks some. The table records 45,000 to 70,000 clones, 90% to 96% of them present only once. Sequencing was carried out using peripheral blood mononuclear cells (PBMCs). The receptors were gathered from a child under two years old.

The chain combines TRBV2 with TRBJ2-7; 10 positions match TRBD1. V lost 6 bases to trimming and J lost 5 bases; unmatched junction nucleotides: 7. Looked up from germline, CDR1 is SNHLY and CDR2 is FYNNEI. This CDR3 contains 14 residues. Here the CDR3 DNA reads TGTGCCAGCAGGGGTGGACAGGGGGTCCACGAGCAGTACTTC. Protein product: CASRGGQGVHEQYF.

The chain carries TRBV7-2 and TRBJ1-4; tentatively, D is TRBD1 (5 bases). Per germline, CDR1 SGHTA and CDR2 FQGNSA. The CDR3 spans 15 residues. V was trimmed by 2 bases and J by 10 bases, leaving 17 bases between them. CDR3 sequence (DNA): TGTGCCAGCAGCTTATGGAGGGGAAAACTTGGAAAACTGTTTTTT. Amino acids: CASSLWRGKLGKLFF.

The gene calls are TRBV5-1 and TRBJ2-3; 7 bases agree with TRBD2. CDR1 is SGHRS, CDR2 YFSETQ, per germline. This CDR3 spans 14 amino acids. J was trimmed by 2 bases and V by 8 bases; bases with no gene match: 8. The CDR3 protein is CARNWRENTDTQYF. The CDR3 DNA reads TGCGCCAGGAACTGGCGGGAGAACACAGATACGCAGTATTTT. The full variable domain, rest sourced from reference TRBV5-1 and TRBJ2-3, is KAGVTQTPRYLIKTRGQQVTLSCSPISGHRSVSWYQQTPGQGLQFLFEYFSETQRNKGNFPGRFSGRQFSNSRSEMNVSTLELGDSALYLCARNWRENTDTQYFGPGTRLTVL.

This rearrangement joins TRBV11-2 to TRBJ2-2; perhaps TRBD2 as D (5 bases). The CDR3 extends over 15 amino acids. Germline CDR1 reads SGHAT; CDR2 reads FQNNGV. Trimming took off 0 bases at V and 5 bases at J, with 10 bases between the two ends. In DNA form, the CDR3 reads TGTGCCAGCAGCTTAGATAGGAGGAGAACCGGGGAGCTGTTTTTT. Its translation: CASSLDRRRTGELFF.

The J gene is TRBJ2-1, the V gene TRBV27, with D perhaps TRBD1 (6 bases). Germline lookup yields CDR1 MNHEY and CDR2 SMNVEV (reference sequence). CDR3 length equals 14 residues. Trimming pared 6 bases from V and 3 bases from J, leaving 12 bases between. The CDR3 protein is CASRYRELYNEQFF. As DNA, the CDR3 is TGTGCCAGCAGGTACAGGGAGCTCTACAATGAGCAGTTCTTC.

The gene calls are TRBV5-1 and TRBJ2-7; the match to TRBD2 covers 11 bases. The CDR3 covers 16 residues. V was clipped by 1 base and J by 5 bases; unmatched bases: 8. Germline V gene data show CDR1 as SGHRS and CDR2 as YFSETQ. The CDR3 loop reads CASSLTPSGRTHEQYF. The CDR3, as DNA: TGCGCCAGCAGCTTGACCCCTAGCGGGAGGACCCACGAGCAGTACTTC. The full variable domain, rest sourced from reference TRBV5-1 and TRBJ2-7, is KAGVTQTPRYLIKTRGQQVTLSCSPISGHRSVSWYQQTPGQGLQFLFEYFSETQRNKGNFPGRFSGRQFSNSRSEMNVSTLELGDSALYLCASSLTPSGRTHEQYFGPGTRLTVT.

The chain couples TRBV4-1 to TRBJ2-3; 11 nucleotides align to TRBD2. V was clipped by 0 bases and J by 3 bases; unmatched bases: 2. CDR1 MGHRA and CDR2 YSYEKL come from the germline V gene. The CDR3 has 16 residues. The CDR3 DNA sequence: TGCGCCAGCAGCCAAGATAGGACTAGCGGGACAGATACGCAGTATTTT. Protein product: CASSQDRTSGTDTQYF.

The rearrangement joins TRBV9 to TRBJ2-7, with TRBD1 identical over 7 bases. V shed 8 bases, J shed 2 bases, and the junction held 10 bases outside the gene matches. The CDR3 runs to 14 residues. Germline V gene lookup returns CDR1 SGDLS and CDR2 YYNGEE. The CDR3 protein is CARTDGTEPYEQYF. The CDR3 bases are TGTGCCAGGACCGACGGGACAGAGCCCTACGAGCAGTACTTC.

This clone has only one observation. The V call is TRBV18, the J call TRBJ2-1, with 9 bases aligning to TRBD2. The V segment lost 5 bases and the J segment 7 bases; nucleotides outside the gene matches: 9. Germline CDR1 KGHSH, CDR2 LQKENI. The length of the CDR3 is 15 residues. This CDR3 is CASSGGSGSINEQFF. The CDR3 DNA reads TGTGCCAGCTCAGGGGGTAGCGGGAGTATAAATGAGCAGTTCTTC.

The chain joins TRBV29-1 to TRBJ1-1, with 7 bases identical to TRBD1. Germline V CDR1 and CDR2: SQVTM, ANQGSEA. V shed 1 base and J 1 base; nucleotides not matched to a gene: 0. This CDR3 is built from 13 residues. The CDR3 DNA is TGCAGCGTTGAAGGACAGGGGAACACTGAAGCTTTCTTT. Amino acids: CSVEGQGNTEAFF.

This sequence joins TRBV6-4 and TRBJ1-5, with D perhaps TRBD1 (6 bases). Germline-derived CDR1 and CDR2 are MRHNA and SNTAGT. The CDR3 extends over 18 amino acids. The ends were cut back, 2 bases at V and 0 bases at J, with 17 bases in the middle. CDR3 DNA sequence: TGTGCCAGCAGTGACGGGACATGGGGCGCTTATAGCAATCAGCCCCAGCATTTT. Protein product: CASSDGTWGAYSNQPQHF.

The chain has TRBV18 and TRBJ1-2; TRBD1 aligns across 9 bases. Germline CDR1 reads KGHSH; CDR2 reads LQKENI. After removal of 3 bases from V and 8 bases from J, the junction contained 7 bases not matched to a gene. The CDR3 loop spans 14 amino acids. The CDR3 nucleotides read TGTGCCAGCTCACCCAAAACAGGGGGCGAGGGCTACACCTTC. Protein sequence: CASSPKTGGEGYTF.

The genes are TRBV11-2 and TRBJ2-1; tentatively, D is TRBD2 (6 bases). The V end was cut by 5 bases, the J end by 5 bases, with 13 bases between. Germline V gene sequence: CDR1 SGHAT, CDR2 FQNNGV. The CDR3 runs 14 residues. The CDR3 nucleotides read TGTGCCAGCAGCACTTATAGCGGAAACAATGAGCAGTTCTTC. It is translated as CASSTYSGNNEQFF.

The chain recombines TRBV5-1 with TRBJ2-2; the D gene is possibly TRBD2 (6 bases). This CDR3 spans 15 amino acids. V dropped 0 bases and J dropped 1 base, with 7 bases sitting between them. The germline gives CDR1 SGHRS, CDR2 YFSETQ. CDR3 sequence reads: CASSLVSGNTGELFF. The CDR3 DNA reads as TGCGCCAGCAGCTTGGTTAGCGGGAACACCGGGGAGCTGTTTTTT.